The 17 T cell receptor beta chains listed next were all sequenced from one sample in a study of shared T cell receptors in the human thymus. Sequencing used immunoSEQ multiplex PCR; TCRdb keeps in-frame clones, though not all of them. The profile shows 720,000 or so clones, 70% to 90% of them singletons. In addition, the sample was reused for a study of human thymus T cells.

The sequenced sample consisted of thymocytes. These receptor sequences come from a girl less than two years old with a congenital heart defect.

In this sample, this clone turned up a few times. The V and J genes are TRBV11-2 and TRBJ2-3, with 13 positions matching TRBD2. The CDR3 covers 18 residues. The V gene's germline CDR1 is SGHAT and CDR2 FQNNGV. J lost 0 bases, V lost 1 base, and 4 bases had no gene match. CDR3: CASSLGLAGGPSTDTQYF. CDR3 bases: TGTGCCAGCAGCTTAGGACTAGCGGGAGGACCTAGCACAGATACGCAGTATTTT. The entire variable domain, with the rest obtained from reference TRBV11-2 and TRBJ2-3, is as follows: EAGVAQSPRYKIIEKRQSVAFWCNPISGHATLYWYQQILGQGPKLLIQFQNNGVVDDSQLPKDRFSAERLKGVDSTLKIQPAKLEDSAVYLCASSLGLAGGPSTDTQYFGPGTRLTVL.

This chain connects TRBV7-9 to TRBJ2-5, with 8 nucleotides matching TRBD1. Germline V gives CDR1 SEHNR, CDR2 FQNEAQ (reference sequence). The CDR3 has 12 amino acids. J was trimmed by 1 base and V by 9 bases; bases with no gene match: 1. The CDR3 sequence is CASGTGQETQYF. In DNA, the CDR3 is TGTGCCAGTGGGACAGGCCAAGAGACCCAGTACTTC.

The chain joins TRBV2 to TRBJ1-1; a weak D match, TRBD1 (5 bases). CDR3 length: 16 residues. Germline lookup yields CDR1 SNHLY and CDR2 FYNNEI. V was pared by 3 bases and J by 5 bases, with 19 bases between. CDR3 loop: CASSDPRGRGWTEAFF. The CDR3 nucleotides read TGTGCCAGCAGTGATCCTCGGGGGAGGGGCTGGACTGAAGCTTTCTTT.

The rearrangement links TRBV6-5 to TRBJ1-2; D uncertain. V lost 5 bases, J lost 8 bases, and 15 bases lay in between. Germline V CDR1 and CDR2: MNHEY, SVGAGI. The CDR3 is 13 amino acids. The CDR3 DNA follows: TGTGCCAGCAGTCCGGATACTCGGAGCGGCTACACCTTC. Its protein is CASSPDTRSGYTF.

V and J are TRBV7-9 and TRBJ1-6, with no clear D. In germline, CDR1 is SEHNR, CDR2 FQNEAQ (reference sequence). The CDR3 contains 16 residues. The ends were cut back, 3 bases at V and 8 bases at J, with 17 bases in the middle. DNA for the CDR3: TGTGCCAGCAGCTTTGATGCTTTTCCCGGTTATTCACCCCTCCACTTT. Translated, it gives CASSFDAFPGYSPLHF.

V and J are TRBV27 and TRBJ2-1; the match to TRBD1 covers 7 bases. V dropped 2 bases and J dropped 6; count of bases not matched to a gene: 4. Germline V lookup: CDR1 MNHEY, CDR2 SMNVEV (reference sequence). There are 14 residues in the CDR3. Written as DNA, the CDR3 is TGTGCCAGCAGTTTAGTGGACAGGAGCAATGAGCAGTTCTTC. It specifies CASSLVDRSNEQFF.

This clone was seen more than once but under ten times. This sequence joins TRBV2 and TRBJ2-3, with 12 bases matching TRBD2. Looked up from germline, CDR1 is SNHLY and CDR2 is FYNNEI. The ends lost 5 bases at V and 5 bases at J; junction bases unmatched: 14. The CDR3 is 18 residues long. The CDR3 DNA sequence: TGTGCCAGCAGTATGAACAAGTCGACTAGCGGGGGTGGAGATACGCAGTATTTT. This gives the protein CASSMNKSTSGGGDTQYF.

In nucleotides, the CDR3 is TGTGCCAGCGTAACGGCCGGGACAGGGGAATACTATGGCTACACCTTC. Translating gives CASVTAGTGEYYGYTF. The rearrangement joins TRBV5-4 to TRBJ1-2; 10 positions agree with TRBD1. From germline, CDR1 is SGHNT and CDR2 YYREEE (reference sequence). This CDR3 contains 16 residues. V dropped 7 bases and J dropped 3; count of bases not matched to a gene: 12.

The chain links TRBV5-1 to TRBJ2-3; the match to TRBD2 covers 10 bases. The CDR3 sequence is 19 residues long. CDR1 and CDR2 from the germline V gene are SGHRS and YFSETQ. The V segment lost 0 bases and the J segment 3 bases; nucleotides outside the gene matches: 13. CDR3 sequence (DNA): TGCGCCAGCAGCTTGGCTTTAGCGGGGGGCAAAGTCCCGACAGATACGCAGTATTTT. Translating it yields CASSLALAGGKVPTDTQYF.

The chain joins TRBV5-8 to TRBJ1-1; D gene ambiguous. The V gene's germline CDR1 is SGHTS and CDR2 YDEGEE. The CDR3 totals 14 residues. V was pared by 4 bases and J by 0 bases, with 10 bases between. CDR3 amino acids: CASSLVRMNTEAFF. CDR3 nucleotide sequence: TGTGCCAGCAGCCTCGTCAGGATGAACACTGAAGCTTTCTTT.

A word on this clone: Other DNA sequences of this sample code for an identical CDR3. V gene TRBV7-9 combines with J gene TRBJ1-1; the D gene is possibly TRBD1 (5 bases). V lost 2 bases, J lost 0 bases, and 7 bases lay in between. The length of the CDR3 is 14 residues. The germline CDR1 and CDR2 sequences are SEHNR and FQNEAQ (reference sequence). This CDR3 reads CASSLMTVNTEAFF. CDR3 DNA: TGTGCCAGCAGCTTAATGACAGTGAACACTGAAGCTTTCTTT.

This chain links TRBV10-3 with TRBJ1-3, with D unresolved. The germline gives CDR1 ENHRY, CDR2 SYGVKD. The V end was cut by 6 bases, the J end by 8 bases, with 20 bases between. The CDR3 consists of 15 residues. The CDR3 sequence: CAISVGSLPLDTIYF. For the CDR3, the DNA is TGTGCCATCAGCGTCGGGTCACTGCCCTTAGACACCATATATTTT.

The gene calls are TRBV15 and TRBJ1-2; D possibly corresponds to TRBD1 (5 bases). This CDR3 comprises 16 residues. V lost 0 bases, J lost 8 bases, and 19 bases lay in between. The V gene's germline CDR1 is LNHNV and CDR2 YYDKDF (reference sequence). The CDR3 DNA sequence: TGTGCCACCAGCAGAGATTTGGCAGGGAGGTTAATGGGCTACACCTTC. It codes for CATSRDLAGRLMGYTF.

V usage is TRBV6-1 and J usage is TRBJ2-4; the match to TRBD1 covers 10 bases. V shed 7 bases and J 7 bases; nucleotides not matched to a gene: 4. The CDR3 contains 13 residues. The germline gives CDR1 MNHNS, CDR2 SASEGT. CDR3 protein: CASIGTGVNIQYF. DNA for the CDR3: TGTGCCAGCATCGGGACAGGGGTGAACATTCAGTACTTC.

V and J are TRBV5-8 and TRBJ1-6; perhaps TRBD1 as D (6 bases). There are 19 residues in the CDR3. Germline CDR1 is SGHTS and CDR2 is YDEGEE. V lost 4 bases and J 0 bases, leaving 20 bases between the germline ends. CDR3 residues: CASSQGQPLVSSYNSPLHF. The CDR3 nucleotides read TGTGCCAGCAGCCAAGGACAGCCTCTAGTCAGCTCCTATAATTCACCCCTCCACTTT.

This clone was seen once. The CDR3 reads CASSVDTEQGNTIYF. CDR3 coding DNA: TGTGCCAGCAGCGTAGATACGGAGCAAGGAAACACCATATATTTT. V usage is TRBV9 and J usage is TRBJ1-3, with D hard to call. The CDR3 consists of 15 residues. V lost 0 bases and J lost 4, with 11 bases in between. CDR1 SGDLS and CDR2 YYNGEE come from the germline V gene.

The chain is built from TRBV15 and TRBJ1-2; D is possibly TRBD1 (6 bases). Deletions cut 0 bases from V and 0 bases from J, with 11 bases between. The CDR3 is 16 amino acids. Germline loops: CDR1 LNHNV, CDR2 YYDKDF (reference sequence). The CDR3 DNA reads TGTGCCACCAGCAGAGATACAGGGTTAGCTAACTATGGCTACACCTTC. Translation gives CATSRDTGLANYGYTF.